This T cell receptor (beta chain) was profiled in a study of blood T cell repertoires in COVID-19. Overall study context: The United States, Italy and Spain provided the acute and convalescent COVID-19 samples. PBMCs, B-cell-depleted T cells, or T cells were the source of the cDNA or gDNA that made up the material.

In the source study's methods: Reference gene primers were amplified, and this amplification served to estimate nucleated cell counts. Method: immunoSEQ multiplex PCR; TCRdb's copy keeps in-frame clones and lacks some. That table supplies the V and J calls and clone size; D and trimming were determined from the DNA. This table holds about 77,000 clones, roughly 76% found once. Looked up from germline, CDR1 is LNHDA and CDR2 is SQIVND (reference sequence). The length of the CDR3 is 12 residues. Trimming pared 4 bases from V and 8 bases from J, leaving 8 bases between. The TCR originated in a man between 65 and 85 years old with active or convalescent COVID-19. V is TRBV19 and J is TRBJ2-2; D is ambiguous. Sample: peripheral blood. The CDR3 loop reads CASSTGAGELFF. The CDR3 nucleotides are TGTGCCAGTAGTACCGGAGCTGGGGAGCTGTTTTTT.